This entry lists 20 T cell receptor beta chains sequenced from one sample in a study of human T cells and chemical hapten exposure. TCRdb reprocessed the RACE reads via MiXCR and lists one record per CDR3 protein. This table has 130,000 or so distinct CDR3 sequences, about 11% appearing once. Time point specified: patch test 3, about 24 weeks after DPC sensitization. The sample's treatment: therapeutic diphenylcyclopropenone sensitization with weekly scalp DPC. The specimen was whole blood, collected in connection with sensitization to the hapten diphenylcyclopropenone (DPC). These receptors came from a woman between 50 and 59 years old with alopecia areata. Some clones in this sample may be carry-over from other donors' samples.

This clonotype has just a few counts. This chain joins TRBV27 and TRBJ1-5, with D possibly being TRBD1 (6 bases). CDR3 length equals 14 residues. CDR1 and CDR2 (germline): MNHEY, SMNVEV (reference sequence). The ends were cut back, 6 bases at V and 6 bases at J, with 15 bases in the middle. The CDR3 DNA reads as TGTGCCAGCAGCCTGGGACACCGGGGTCAGCCCCAGCATTTT. Translating gives CASSLGHRGQPQHF.

This clonotype occurred a few times. The chain is built from TRBV12-3 or TRBV12-4 and TRBJ1-1; 9 bases fit TRBD1. The CDR3 spans 16 residues. J lost 1 base, V lost 5 bases, and 8 bases had no gene match. The CDR3 DNA follows: TGTGCCAGCAGTCTCACAGGGGGCCTACGGAACACTGAAGCTTTCTTT. Residues: CASSLTGGLRNTEAFF.

V gene TRBV27 combines with J gene TRBJ2-3; D call uncertain. The length of the CDR3 is 11 residues. The V end was cut by 3 bases, the J end by 6 bases, with 4 bases between. Germline V lookup: CDR1 MNHEY, CDR2 SMNVEV (reference sequence). The CDR3 sequence: CASSFIDTQYF. The CDR3 coding sequence is TGTGCCAGCAGTTTCATCGATACGCAGTATTTT.

This clonotype was observed a few times. The V and J genes are TRBV9 and TRBJ1-1; no clear D. Trimming pared 4 bases from V and 5 bases from J, leaving 12 bases between. The germline V gene encodes CDR1 SGDLS and CDR2 YYNGEE. The CDR3 length is 13 residues. The CDR3 here is CASSPRTKTEAFF. The DNA of the CDR3 is TGTGCCAGCAGCCCCCGGACTAAAACTGAAGCTTTCTTT.

This clonotype was detected ten times or more. The chain combines TRBV29-1 with TRBJ2-4; 8 nucleotides align to TRBD1. Trimming cost V 4 bases and J 8 bases; bases outside gene matches: 4. Germline loops: CDR1 SQVTM, CDR2 ANQGSEA. The CDR3 consists of 12 residues. The CDR3 here is CSVGGQGDIQYF. In nucleotides, the CDR3 is TGCAGCGTTGGTGGACAGGGTGACATTCAGTACTTC. The whole variable domain, filled in from reference TRBV29-1 and TRBJ2-4, reads SAVISQKPSRDICQRGTSLTIQCQVDSQVTMMFWYRQQPGQSLTLIATANQGSEATYESGFVIDKFPISRPNLTFSTLTVSNMSPEDSSIYLCSVGGQGDIQYFGAGTRLSVL.

This clonotype has at least ten counts. The chain is built from TRBV2 and TRBJ2-3; possible D gene TRBD1, 6 bases. Germline CDR1 SNHLY, CDR2 FYNNEI. V gave up 6 bases and J gave up 0 bases, with 13 bases separating them. The CDR3 has 15 residues. Here the CDR3 reads CASRGRGQSTDTQYF. The CDR3 coding sequence is TGTGCCAGCAGAGGACGGGGACAAAGCACAGATACGCAGTATTTT. Supplemented by reference TRBV2 and TRBJ2-3, the full variable domain reads EPEVTQTPSHQVTQMGQEVILRCVPISNHLYFYWYRQILGQKVEFLVSFYNNEISEKSEIFDDQFSVERPDGSNFTLKIRSTKLEDSAMYFCASRGRGQSTDTQYFGPGTRLTVL.

This clonotype was picked up many times. The V and J genes are TRBV29-1 and TRBJ2-3; TRBD2 matches at 7 bases. CDR1 and CDR2 from the germline V gene are SQVTM and ANQGSEA. The CDR3 spans 13 residues. J gave up 4 bases and V 0 bases, and 1 base lay outside the gene matches. Written as DNA, the CDR3 is TGCAGCGTTGAAGAGGGGAGGGCAGATACGCAGTATTTT. Translating gives CSVEEGRADTQYF.

This clonotype was seen a few times. This chain connects TRBV7-6 to TRBJ2-7, with unresolved D. CDR1 SGHVS and CDR2 FNYEAQ come from the germline V gene. Trimming took off 5 bases at V and 6 bases at J, with 14 bases between the two ends. The length of the CDR3 is 13 residues. The CDR3 coding sequence is TGTGCCAGCAGCCAGGAGCCGACTGTCGAGCAGTACTTC. Translating gives CASSQEPTVEQYF.

This clonotype was counted between two and nine times. At one of its ends the junction is not consistent with the germline gene, which may arise from a read error. The chain employs TRBV29-1 and TRBJ1-1; no reliable D call. CDR1 is SQVTM, CDR2 ANQGSEA, per germline. The CDR3 covers 11 residues. CDR3 sequence: CNVDPGSEAFF. As DNA, the CDR3 is TGCAACGTTGACCCAGGTAGTGAAGCTTTCTTT.

This clonotype was detected only a few times. The chain links TRBV7-9 to TRBJ2-1; 7 nucleotides line up with TRBD2. V dropped 0 bases and J dropped 9; count of bases not matched to a gene: 5. Germline-derived CDR1 and CDR2 are SEHNR and FQNEAQ (reference sequence). The CDR3 extends over 14 amino acids. CDR3 sequence (DNA): TGTGCCAGCAGCTTAGCGGGAGGGATTGGTGAGCAGTTCTTC. Amino acid sequence: CASSLAGGIGEQFF. Full variable domain (rest looked up from reference TRBV7-9 and TRBJ2-1): DTGVSQNPRHKITKRGQNVTFRCDPISEHNRLYWYRQTLGQGPEFLTYFQNEAQLEKSRLLSDRFSAERPKGSFSTLEIQRTEQGDSAMYLCASSLAGGIGEQFFGPGTRLTVL.

The table lists this clonotype with a few counts. The chain uses TRBV20-1 and TRBJ2-3; 12 bases are a match to TRBD2. This CDR3 region has 17 residues. The ends lost 0 bases at V and 2 bases at J; junction bases unmatched: 6. CDR1 is DFQATT and CDR2 is SNEGSKA in the germline V gene (reference sequence). The CDR3 region has the DNA TGCAGTGCTAGAGAGCTAGCGGGGGGGTCCCCCACAGATACGCAGTATTTT. Translated: CSARELAGGSPTDTQYF.

This clonotype was detected ten times or more. J is TRBJ2-1 and V is TRBV28; 7 bases are shared with TRBD2. Germline V CDR1 and CDR2: MDHEN, SYDVKM. The CDR3 consists of 15 residues. Trimming cost V 4 bases and J 1 base; bases outside gene matches: 4. CDR3 bases: TGTGCCAGCAGTTCGCCGGGACTATCCTACAATGAGCAGTTCTTC. This gives the protein CASSSPGLSYNEQFF. The full variable domain, with the rest looked up from reference TRBV28 and TRBJ2-1, is DVKVTQSSRYLVKRTGEKVFLECVQDMDHENMFWYRQDPGLGLRLIYFSYDVKMKEKGDIPEGYSVSREKKERFSLILESASTNQTSMYLCASSSPGLSYNEQFFGPGTRLTVL.

There are a few counts of this clonotype. This sequence joins TRBV6-2 or TRBV6-3 and TRBJ1-1; maybe TRBD1 (5 bases). Looked up from germline, CDR1 is MNHEY and CDR2 is SVGEGT. Between the trimmed V and J ends, which lost 4 bases and 2 bases, there was a span of 14 bases. CDR3 length: 15 amino acids. The CDR3 region is CASSSRGRFNTEAFF. The CDR3 nucleotides are TGTGCCAGCAGTTCCCGGGGACGGTTTAACACTGAAGCTTTCTTT.

This clonotype was counted ten times or more. The gene calls are TRBV13 and TRBJ2-3; 7 nucleotides line up with TRBD2. Losses at the gene ends were 5 bases for V and 5 bases for J; bases not matched to a gene: 1. The CDR3 totals 12 residues. CDR1 and CDR2 from the germline V gene are PRHDT and FYEKMQ (reference sequence). CDR3 residues: CASSTGGDTQYF. In DNA, the CDR3 is TGTGCCAGCAGCACGGGGGGAGATACGCAGTATTTT.

The rearrangement joins TRBV5-6 to TRBJ2-7, with a possible D match to TRBD2 (5 bases). Germline values: CDR1 SGHDT, CDR2 YYEEEE. Trimming took off 0 bases at V and 7 bases at J, with 11 bases between the two ends. There are 13 residues in the CDR3. This CDR3 is CASSLAETGEQYF. DNA of the CDR3: TGTGCCAGCAGCTTGGCGGAGACGGGGGAGCAGTACTTC.

This clonotype has at least ten counts. V is TRBV20-1 and J is TRBJ1-5; D remains ambiguous. In germline, CDR1 is DFQATT, CDR2 SNEGSKA (reference sequence). Trimming pared 6 bases from V and 4 bases from J, leaving 10 bases between. The CDR3 loop spans 12 amino acids. The CDR3: CSAKGVNQPQHF. The CDR3 coding sequence is TGCAGTGCAAAAGGAGTTAATCAGCCCCAGCATTTT.

This clonotype has at least ten counts. This rearrangement joins TRBV12-3 or TRBV12-4 to TRBJ1-1; 9 bases agree with TRBD1. This CDR3 comprises 15 residues. The ends lost 3 bases at V and 5 bases at J; junction bases unmatched: 7. The CDR3 reads CASSLGQGVWTEAFF. In DNA form, the CDR3 reads TGTGCCAGCAGTTTGGGACAGGGTGTGTGGACTGAAGCTTTCTTT.

The chain couples TRBV29-1 to TRBJ1-5; 8 nucleotides line up with TRBD1. The CDR3 contains 14 residues. J was trimmed by 2 bases and V by 6 bases; bases with no gene match: 6. Germline CDR1 SQVTM, CDR2 ANQGSEA. The DNA of the CDR3 is TGCAGCGTAGTGACAGGGGAGGGCAATCAGCCCCAGCATTTT. It codes for CSVVTGEGNQPQHF.

The sample holds many counts of this clonotype. J is TRBJ2-1 and V is TRBV12-5, with D possibly being TRBD2 (5 bases). This CDR3 region has 18 residues. V shed 6 bases and J shed 1 base, with 22 bases lying between them. The V gene's germline CDR1 is LGHNT and CDR2 FRNRAP. As DNA, the CDR3 is TGTGCTAGTGGACTCATCCCCGACGGGGTGACATCCTACAATGAGCAGTTCTTC. Amino acids: CASGLIPDGVTSYNEQFF.

V and J are TRBV7-9 and TRBJ2-3; no reliable D call. Per germline, CDR1 SEHNR and CDR2 FQNEAQ (reference sequence). V gave up 6 bases and J gave up 2 bases, with 12 bases separating them. The length of the CDR3 is 14 residues. CDR3 protein: CASSSGKHTDTQYF. As DNA, the CDR3 is TGTGCCAGCAGTTCGGGCAAACACACAGATACGCAGTATTTT.